One sample yielded the 17 T cell receptor beta chains listed below, sequenced in a study of a mutant IDH1 vaccine in newly diagnosed glioma. Sequencing used immunoSEQ multiplex PCR; TCRdb keeps in-frame clones, though not all of them. The repertoire holds about 51,000 clones, with around four fifths as singletons. These TCRs' antigens remain unknown. Time point denoted: week 5, during vaccination. The study gave 300 ug of mutant IDH1 20-mer peptide per vaccine dose, with topical imiquimod. The material sequenced was PBMCs, taken from a glioma patient whose treatment included an IDH1 peptide vaccine. Source of these receptors: a woman aged 35 to 49 with glioma.

CDR3 in amino acids: CATSRERGAADQETQYF. In DNA form, the CDR3 reads TGTGCCACCAGCAGAGAAAGGGGGGCAGCGGACCAAGAGACCCAGTACTTC. J is TRBJ2-5 and V is TRBV15; D assignment may be TRBD1 or TRBD2 (6 bases each). Looked up from germline, CDR1 is LNHNV and CDR2 is YYDKDF (reference sequence). Trimming took off 0 bases at V and 0 bases at J, with 14 bases between the two ends. This CDR3 has 17 residues.

V gene TRBV27 combines with J gene TRBJ1-2; D may be TRBD1 (5 bases). Per germline, CDR1 MNHEY and CDR2 SMNVEV (reference sequence). The CDR3 spans 12 residues. V lost 5 bases and J 10 bases, leaving 14 bases between the germline ends. CDR3 residues: CASSATGATYTF. Here the CDR3 DNA reads TGTGCCAGCAGTGCCACCGGGGCCACCTACACCTTC.

This chain uses TRBV15 with TRBJ2-2; 7 bases line up with TRBD2. Trimming at V came to 1 base and at J to 6 bases, leaving 5 bases not matched to a gene. The CDR3 runs 15 residues. Germline CDR1 and CDR2: LNHNV and YYDKDF (reference sequence). The CDR3 DNA is TGTGCCACCAGCAGAGTAAATAGCGGGCCCGGGGAGCTGTTTTTT. Its protein is CATSRVNSGPGELFF. Filled out from reference TRBV15 and TRBJ2-2, the complete variable domain reads DAMVIQNPRYQVTQFGKPVTLSCSQTLNHNVMYWYQQKSSQAPKLLFHYYDKDFNNEADTPDNFQSRRPNTSFCFLDIRSPGLGDTAMYLCATSRVNSGPGELFFGEGSRLTVL.

This clone was observed a few times. The chain links TRBV11-1 to TRBJ2-3; 11 bases are a match to TRBD2. CDR1 and CDR2 (germline): SGHAT, FQDESV (reference sequence). V lost 5 bases to trimming and J lost 1 base; unmatched junction nucleotides: 5. The CDR3 consists of 16 residues. CDR3 protein: CASSPMTSGGTDTQYF. The CDR3 bases are TGTGCCAGCAGCCCTATGACTAGCGGGGGCACAGATACGCAGTATTTT.

J is TRBJ1-6 and V is TRBV7-2; D not resolved. The V and J ends lost 2 bases and 7 bases respectively, with 12 bases between them. Looked up from germline, CDR1 is SGHTA and CDR2 is FQGNSA. CDR3 length equals 15 residues. CDR3 in DNA: TGTGCCAGCAGCTTAATCGTCGGGGAGAATTCACCCCTCCACTTT. As protein: CASSLIVGENSPLHF.

The chain employs TRBV6-1 and TRBJ1-5; a weak D match, TRBD1 (6 bases). V was trimmed by 8 bases and J by 0 bases, leaving 14 bases between them. The CDR3 runs to 15 residues. Germline V lookup: CDR1 MNHNS, CDR2 SASEGT. This CDR3 is CASFQGRTSNQPQHF. As DNA, the CDR3 is TGTGCCAGCTTTCAGGGGCGAACTAGCAATCAGCCCCAGCATTTT.

This clone has only one observation. This chain uses TRBV6-5 with TRBJ2-1; D remains ambiguous. Between the trimmed V and J ends, which lost 3 bases and 10 bases, there was a span of 16 bases. The germline CDR1 and CDR2 sequences are MNHEY and SVGAGI. This CDR3 comprises 14 residues. This CDR3 reads CASSYLPPMGEQFF. DNA for the CDR3: TGTGCCAGCAGTTATTTGCCCCCGATGGGGGAGCAGTTCTTC.

The gene calls are TRBV19 and TRBJ1-5; unclear D gene. V was clipped by 10 bases and J by 5 bases, with 18 bases between them. CDR1 is LNHDA and CDR2 is SQIVND in the germline V gene (reference sequence). The CDR3 has 14 amino acids. Written as DNA, the CDR3 is TGTGCCACCAAGAGGGTATTGGGAGATCAGCCCCAGCATTTT. Its protein is CATKRVLGDQPQHF.

The chain uses TRBV5-1 and TRBJ1-2; D is unresolved. Germline V gene data show CDR1 as SGHRS and CDR2 as YFSETQ. This CDR3 is 15 amino acids long. V dropped 3 bases and J dropped 5 bases, with 17 bases sitting between them. The CDR3 DNA sequence: TGCGCCAGCAGCTCCGAATCCGGACTTACATATGGCTACACCTTC. Its translation is CASSSESGLTYGYTF.

The J gene is TRBJ2-1, the V gene TRBV27; TRBD2 matches 10 bases. From germline, CDR1 is MNHEY and CDR2 SMNVEV (reference sequence). V was pared by 6 bases and J by 7 bases, with 21 bases of the junction left unmatched. This CDR3 contains 19 residues. The CDR3 loop reads CASSPPHSSGVAGGNEQFF. The CDR3 nucleotides are TGTGCCAGCAGCCCGCCCCACTCATCCGGGGTAGCGGGGGGTAATGAGCAGTTCTTC.

The genes are TRBV5-1 and TRBJ2-3, with 10 bases fitting TRBD1. The CDR3 has 13 amino acids. Germline-derived CDR1 and CDR2 are SGHRS and YFSETQ. Germline trimming cut 7 bases from V and 3 bases from J; bases unmatched to any gene: 2. In nucleotides, the CDR3 is TGCGCCAGCCGACAGGGGGCAACAGATACGCAGTATTTT. Its protein product is CASRQGATDTQYF.

V usage is TRBV7-2 and J usage is TRBJ1-3; tentative D call: TRBD1 (5 bases). V was clipped by 1 base and J by 4 bases, with 14 bases between them. Germline values: CDR1 SGHTA, CDR2 FQGNSA. The CDR3 consists of 16 residues. The CDR3 region is CASSLVGGSHGNTIYF. The CDR3 bases are TGTGCCAGCAGCTTAGTTGGGGGAAGTCACGGAAACACCATATATTTT.

This clone was detected a few times. This chain connects TRBV5-1 to TRBJ2-5, with D uncertain. The germline gives CDR1 SGHRS, CDR2 YFSETQ. The V and J ends lost 4 bases and 5 bases respectively, with 9 bases between them. The CDR3 loop spans 12 amino acids. The CDR3 bases are TGCGCCAGCAGCCCGCGTGGGGAGACCCAGTACTTC. Translating gives CASSPRGETQYF.

J is TRBJ2-5 and V is TRBV29-1, with D perhaps matching TRBD1 (5 bases). The CDR3 has 11 residues. V dropped 4 bases and J dropped 5 bases, with 8 bases sitting between them. CDR1 SQVTM and CDR2 ANQGSEA come from the germline V gene. The CDR3 spells CSVGTRETQYF. Here the CDR3 DNA reads TGCAGCGTTGGGACACGGGAGACCCAGTACTTC.

The gene calls are TRBV12-5 and TRBJ1-1, with unresolved D. This CDR3 region has 16 residues. The V end was cut by 0 bases, the J end by 3 bases, with 14 bases between. The germline V gene encodes CDR1 LGHNT and CDR2 FRNRAP. CDR3: CASGLVSGEKDTEAFF. CDR3 coding DNA: TGTGCTAGTGGTTTGGTAAGCGGGGAGAAGGACACTGAAGCTTTCTTT.

This chain connects TRBV7-8 to TRBJ2-1; D call uncertain. Trimming removed 5 bases at V and 2 bases at J, with 13 bases between. The germline gives CDR1 SGHVS, CDR2 FQNEAQ. This CDR3 has 15 amino acids. The CDR3 nucleotides are TGTGCCAGCAGCGTCCGCGAAGGACCCTACAATGAGCAGTTCTTC. Protein sequence: CASSVREGPYNEQFF.

The J gene is TRBJ2-2, the V gene TRBV6-5, with D perhaps matching TRBD1 (6 bases). Germline-derived CDR1 and CDR2 are MNHEY and SVGAGI. The CDR3 is 13 residues long. V was clipped by 6 bases and J by 5 bases, with 10 bases between them. The CDR3 DNA sequence: TGTGCCAGCAGACTCCAGGGGACCGGGGAGCTGTTTTTT. Its translation is CASRLQGTGELFF.